The T cell receptor (beta chain) under discussion was sequenced for a study of T cell responses to AZD1222 COVID-19 vaccine. Whole-study findings and limits: Baseline seropositivity characterized only a handful of AZD1222 recipients. Dominant CD4 TCR responses targeted spike regions 160-218 and 743-854.

The V end was cut by 6 bases, the J end by 1 base, with 14 bases between. The CDR3 covers 15 residues. Germline values: CDR1 MNHEY, CDR2 SVGAGI. Only in-frame clones appear in the TCRdb table, and some are missing; sequencing was by immunoSEQ multiplex PCR. The sample holds about 110,000 clones, about 90% seen once. Timing groups of about 4 and about 12 weeks for second doses were pooled. This clone was seen once. The antigen is not known. The input for sequencing was peripheral blood, taken 28 days after the second AZD1222 dose. The chain is built from TRBV6-5 and TRBJ2-3; D is unresolved. This TCR was recovered from an adult who received the AZD1222 COVID-19 vaccine. The CDR3 sequence is CASSPRLAGTDTQYF. The DNA of the CDR3 is TGTGCCAGCAGCCCAAGACTCGCCGGCACAGATACGCAGTATTTT.